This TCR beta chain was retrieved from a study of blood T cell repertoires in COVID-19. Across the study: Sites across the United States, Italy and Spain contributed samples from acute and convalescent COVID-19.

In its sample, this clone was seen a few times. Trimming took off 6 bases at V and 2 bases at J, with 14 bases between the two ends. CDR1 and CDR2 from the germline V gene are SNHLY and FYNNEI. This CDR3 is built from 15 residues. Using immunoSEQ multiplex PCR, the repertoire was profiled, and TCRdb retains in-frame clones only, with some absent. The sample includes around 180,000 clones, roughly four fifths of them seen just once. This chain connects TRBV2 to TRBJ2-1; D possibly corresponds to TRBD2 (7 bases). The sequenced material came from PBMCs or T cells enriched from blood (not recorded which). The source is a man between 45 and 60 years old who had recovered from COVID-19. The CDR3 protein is CASRGGGEAYNEQFF. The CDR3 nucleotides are TGTGCCAGCAGGGGAGGGGGGGAAGCCTACAATGAGCAGTTCTTC.